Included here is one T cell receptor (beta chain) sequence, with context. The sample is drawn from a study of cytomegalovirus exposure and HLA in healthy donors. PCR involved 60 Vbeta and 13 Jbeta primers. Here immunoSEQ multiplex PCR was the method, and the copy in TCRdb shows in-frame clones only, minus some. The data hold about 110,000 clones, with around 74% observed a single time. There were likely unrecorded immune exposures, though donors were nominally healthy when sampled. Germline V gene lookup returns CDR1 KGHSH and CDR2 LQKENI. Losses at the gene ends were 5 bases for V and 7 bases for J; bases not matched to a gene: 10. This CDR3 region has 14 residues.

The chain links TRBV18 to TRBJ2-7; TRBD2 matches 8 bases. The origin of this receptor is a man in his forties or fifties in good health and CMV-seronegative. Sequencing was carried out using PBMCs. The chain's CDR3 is CASSVSGGPDEQYF. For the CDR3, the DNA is TGTGCCAGCTCAGTATCGGGAGGGCCGGATGAGCAGTACTTC.